The 26 T cell receptor beta chains below were found in one sample sequenced in a study of shared clonotypes between healthy human individuals. Only in-frame clones appear in the TCRdb table, and some are missing; sequencing was by immunoSEQ multiplex PCR. The sample records around 690,000 clones, around 90% being singletons. Sequencing was done on a sample of memory CD8+ T cells from PBMCs. Subset specified: CD45RO+ cells pooled with CCR7-negative TemRA cells. These TCRs come from a man aged 18 to 29 in good health. Some clones in this sample may be carry-over from other donors' samples.

The chain employs TRBV28 and TRBJ2-7, with D perhaps TRBD2 (6 bases). This CDR3 has 14 residues. Germline V gives CDR1 MDHEN, CDR2 SYDVKM. Trimming removed 6 bases at V and 1 base at J, with 13 bases between. The CDR3 DNA follows: TGTGCCAGCAGCTTCTACGGGACTTCCTACGAGCAGTACTTC. Its translation is CASSFYGTSYEQYF.

This rearrangement joins TRBV10-2 to TRBJ2-7; TRBD2 is a possible D gene (6 bases). This CDR3 comprises 14 residues. Deletions cut 0 bases from V and 6 bases from J, with 12 bases between. CDR1 is WSHSY, CDR2 SAAADI, per germline. The chain's CDR3 is CASSESFGGREQYF. The DNA for the CDR3 is TGCGCCAGCAGTGAGTCGTTCGGGGGACGCGAGCAGTACTTC.

A few counts support this clone. The rearrangement links TRBV13 to TRBJ2-7, with 9 bases aligning to TRBD1. The CDR3 extends over 14 amino acids. Germline lookup yields CDR1 PRHDT and CDR2 FYEKMQ (reference sequence). The V and J ends lost 5 bases and 2 bases, in that order; junction bases with no gene match: 4. The CDR3 nucleotides are TGTGCCAGCAGCCAGGGGACAGGGACCTACGAGCAGTACTTC. Translating it yields CASSQGTGTYEQYF.

This clone was observed once. V usage is TRBV5-6 and J usage is TRBJ2-4, with D possibly matching TRBD1 (6 bases). Germline-derived CDR1 and CDR2 are SGHDT and YYEEEE. Trimming took off 5 bases at V and 9 bases at J, with 15 bases between the two ends. The CDR3 runs to 13 residues. The CDR3 region is CASSYDRSVIQYF. The CDR3 region has the DNA TGTGCCAGCAGTTATGACAGGTCGGTCATTCAGTACTTC.

Note on this clone: The identical CDR3 is also encoded by other nucleotide sequences in the sample. The chain uses TRBV6-1 and TRBJ1-1; tentative D call: TRBD1 (6 bases). The CDR3 is 14 residues long. Trimming removed 1 base from V and 5 bases from J, with 11 bases in between. From germline, CDR1 is MNHNS and CDR2 SASEGT. In nucleotides, the CDR3 is TGTGCCAGCAGTGAAGACAGGGTGTATACTGAAGCTTTCTTT. Translation: CASSEDRVYTEAFF.

The V call is TRBV9, the J call TRBJ2-3; D is ambiguous. The V and J ends lost 4 bases and 0 bases respectively, with 15 bases between them. The CDR3 is made up of 16 amino acids. Germline V CDR1 and CDR2: SGDLS, YYNGEE. CDR3 in amino acids: CASSPSRSTSTDTQYF. CDR3 in DNA: TGTGCCAGCAGCCCAAGTCGGTCGACTAGCACAGATACGCAGTATTTT.

The J gene is TRBJ1-1, the V gene TRBV2; D is unresolved. Germline loops: CDR1 SNHLY, CDR2 FYNNEI. The germline V and J ends were trimmed by 7 bases and 4 bases, with 13 bases remaining between them. CDR3 size: 13 residues. The DNA of the CDR3 is TGTGCCAGCAATACGGGGATTTCCACTGAAGCTTTCTTT. Encoded protein: CASNTGISTEAFF.

In the case of this clone: The identical CDR3 is also encoded by other nucleotide sequences in the sample. The V gene is TRBV11-2, the J gene TRBJ2-7; no reliable D call. Trimming took 5 bases from V and 2 from J, leaving 7 bases between them. The CDR3 is made up of 12 amino acids. The germline CDR1 and CDR2 sequences are SGHAT and FQNNGV. This CDR3 is CASSLRAYEQYF. CDR3 in DNA: TGTGCCAGCAGCCTCCGGGCCTACGAGCAGTACTTC.

The chain recombines TRBV10-3 with TRBJ1-1; D is uncertain. Trimming took off 2 bases at V and 1 base at J, with 5 bases between the two ends. Germline V gene sequence: CDR1 ENHRY, CDR2 SYGVKD. The CDR3 is made up of 13 amino acids. The DNA of the CDR3 is TGTGCCATCAGTGAGGAAGGGAACACTGAAGCTTTCTTT. Translation gives CAISEEGNTEAFF.

The chain uses TRBV19 and TRBJ1-1; 9 positions match TRBD1. Germline values: CDR1 LNHDA, CDR2 SQIVND (reference sequence). The junction had 16 bases not matched to a gene; V was cut back by 7 bases and J by 1 base. The CDR3 spans 18 residues. CDR3 loop: CASTHRDRVFSGNTEAFF. CDR3 bases: TGTGCCAGTACGCACCGGGACAGGGTTTTTTCGGGGAACACTGAAGCTTTCTTT.

CDR3 nucleotides: TGCGCCAGCAAAGATGCGGGACGGACTTTTTCCGGGACTAGCGGAACTAGGCACTACAATGAGCAGTTCTTC. It specifies CASKDAGRTFSGTSGTRHYNEQFF. The chain combines TRBV10-2 with TRBJ2-1; 11 bases are a match to TRBD2. Germline trimming cut 7 bases from V and 3 bases from J; bases unmatched to any gene: 32. Per the germline V gene, CDR1 is WSHSY and CDR2 is SAAADI. The CDR3 consists of 24 residues.

This chain uses TRBV2 with TRBJ2-7; D might be TRBD1 (6 bases). This CDR3 has 18 amino acids. Germline loops: CDR1 SNHLY, CDR2 FYNNEI. Trimming cost V 5 bases and J 2 bases, with 25 bases left between them. CDR3 sequence (DNA): TGTGCCAGCAGTCTGGGGGCACTGTCCGATCCAATTCCCTACGAGCAGTACTTC. Its protein is CASSLGALSDPIPYEQYF.

This chain uses TRBV5-1 with TRBJ1-4, with a weak D call TRBD1 (6 bases). With 4 bases removed from V and 8 bases from J, the gap between germline ends came to 24 bases. Germline assignment: CDR1 SGHRS and CDR2 YFSETQ. CDR3 size: 17 residues. CDR3 sequence (DNA): TGCGCCAGCAGCGCACAAATCCGGGAACAGGGAAGGGAAAAACTGTTTTTT. Protein product: CASSAQIREQGREKLFF.

Concerning this clone itself: Other nucleotide sequences in the sample specify the same CDR3. The chain links TRBV27 to TRBJ2-3; 12 bases are shared with TRBD2. The CDR3 has 15 amino acids. J gave up 5 bases and V 6 bases, and 6 bases lay outside the gene matches. The germline CDR1 and CDR2 sequences are MNHEY and SMNVEV (reference sequence). The CDR3 DNA reads TGTGCCAGCAGCCTAGGACTAGCGGGGTTAGATACGCAGTATTTT. Its protein product is CASSLGLAGLDTQYF.

This sequence joins TRBV4-2 and TRBJ2-2; D is ambiguous. V lost 1 base and J 6 bases, leaving 12 bases between the germline ends. CDR1 LGHNA and CDR2 YNFKEQ come from the germline V gene. The CDR3 has 15 residues. Written as DNA, the CDR3 is TGTGCCAGCAGCCAAGTCGCTCCGGGCGCCGGGGAGCTGTTTTTT. It translates to CASSQVAPGAGELFF.

This clone was seen once. The chain combines TRBV7-9 with TRBJ2-7; D gene ambiguous. The CDR3 runs 15 residues. V lost 4 bases and J 0 bases, leaving 13 bases between the germline ends. Looked up from germline, CDR1 is SEHNR and CDR2 is FQNEAQ (reference sequence). The CDR3 loop is CASSSAPQSSYEQYF. Written as DNA, the CDR3 is TGTGCCAGCAGCTCCGCCCCCCAGTCCTCCTACGAGCAGTACTTC. The full variable domain, its missing parts supplied by reference TRBV7-9 and TRBJ2-7, is DTGVSQNPRHKITKRGQNVTFRCDPISEHNRLYWYRQTLGQGPEFLTYFQNEAQLEKSRLLSDRFSAERPKGSFSTLEIQRTEQGDSAMYLCASSSAPQSSYEQYFGPGTRLTVT.

V usage is TRBV7-3 and J usage is TRBJ2-3; D is unclear. V was clipped by 4 bases and J by 4 bases, with 15 bases between them. The germline CDR1 and CDR2 sequences are SGHTA and FQGTGA. This CDR3 region has 15 residues. This CDR3 is CASSSETHMPDTQYF. In nucleotides, the CDR3 is TGTGCCAGCAGCTCCGAGACCCATATGCCAGATACGCAGTATTTT.

The CDR3 is CASSEGPNSGNTIYF. CDR3 sequence (DNA): TGTGCCAGCAGTGAAGGCCCGAACTCTGGAAACACCATATATTTT. The rearrangement links TRBV25-1 to TRBJ1-3; D remains ambiguous. Germline CDR1 and CDR2: MGHDK and SYGVNS. Trimming removed 2 bases at V and 0 bases at J, with 8 bases between. The CDR3 has 15 residues.

Comment on this clone: This same CDR3 is encoded by further DNA sequences in the sample. This chain connects TRBV6-4 to TRBJ2-2; D possibly corresponds to TRBD2 (6 bases). This CDR3 has 13 residues. Germline V lookup: CDR1 MRHNA, CDR2 SNTAGT. V lost 4 bases and J 7 bases, leaving 10 bases between the germline ends. CDR3 sequence reads: CASSVWRGGELFF. CDR3 coding DNA: TGTGCCAGCAGTGTGTGGCGGGGCGGGGAGCTGTTTTTT.

The genes are TRBV9 and TRBJ2-1; weak D call: TRBD2 (5 bases). Germline V gene sequence: CDR1 SGDLS, CDR2 YYNGEE. V was cut by 3 bases and J by 8 bases, with 18 bases left in between. The CDR3 spans 15 residues. The CDR3 region has the DNA TGTGCCAGCAGCGAGGGAAGCGGAGTAGTACATGAGCAGTTCTTC. It codes for CASSEGSGVVHEQFF.

This chain joins TRBV7-6 and TRBJ1-1; D gene unclear. This CDR3 has 12 amino acids. Trimming left V 2 bases short and J 6 bases short, with 7 bases between. CDR1 is SGHVS and CDR2 is FNYEAQ in the germline V gene. The CDR3 nucleotides read TGTGCCAGCAGCTTATTAGGCTCTGAAGCTTTCTTT. It encodes CASSLLGSEAFF.

This clone was found a few times. Additional DNA sequences in this sample encode the identical CDR3. The V call is TRBV7-9, the J call TRBJ1-1; no reliable D call. In germline, CDR1 is SEHNR, CDR2 FQNEAQ (reference sequence). The CDR3 consists of 11 residues. Trimming removed 2 bases at V and 4 bases at J, with 2 bases between. CDR3 in amino acids: CASSLSTEAFF. CDR3 nucleotide sequence: TGTGCCAGCAGCTTATCCACTGAAGCTTTCTTT.

The chain uses TRBV6-5 and TRBJ1-1; possible D gene TRBD1, 5 bases. The CDR3 is 14 residues long. With 3 bases removed from V and 10 bases from J, the gap between germline ends came to 18 bases. From germline, CDR1 is MNHEY and CDR2 SVGAGI. Here the CDR3 reads CASSYSKVFGGAFF. The CDR3 nucleotides read TGTGCCAGCAGTTATTCCAAGGTGTTCGGGGGAGCTTTCTTT.

DNA for the CDR3: TGTGCCAGCACCCCCCACAGGGGAAACTATGGCTACACCTTC. Residues: CASTPHRGNYGYTF. The chain uses TRBV28 and TRBJ1-2; 7 nucleotides agree with TRBD1. CDR3 length equals 14 residues. V trimming: 7 bases; J trimming: 2 bases; junction bases outside the gene matches: 7. Germline-derived CDR1 and CDR2 are MDHEN and SYDVKM.

The V call is TRBV5-1, the J call TRBJ2-1; perhaps TRBD1 as D (6 bases). The CDR3 loop spans 15 amino acids. Germline V CDR1 and CDR2: SGHRS, YFSETQ. V was clipped by 4 bases and J by 7 bases, with 18 bases between them. The CDR3 loop reads CASSQGFSGENEQFF. The CDR3 nucleotides read TGCGCCAGCAGCCAGGGGTTTTCCGGGGAGAATGAGCAGTTCTTC.

The chain couples TRBV27 to TRBJ2-7; 8 bases match TRBD1. Losses at the gene ends were 6 bases for V and 7 bases for J; bases not matched to a gene: 5. The CDR3 contains 12 residues. Germline CDR1 is MNHEY and CDR2 is SMNVEV (reference sequence). The CDR3 region is CASSRTGGEQYF. CDR3 coding DNA: TGTGCCAGCAGCCGAACAGGGGGAGAGCAGTACTTC.